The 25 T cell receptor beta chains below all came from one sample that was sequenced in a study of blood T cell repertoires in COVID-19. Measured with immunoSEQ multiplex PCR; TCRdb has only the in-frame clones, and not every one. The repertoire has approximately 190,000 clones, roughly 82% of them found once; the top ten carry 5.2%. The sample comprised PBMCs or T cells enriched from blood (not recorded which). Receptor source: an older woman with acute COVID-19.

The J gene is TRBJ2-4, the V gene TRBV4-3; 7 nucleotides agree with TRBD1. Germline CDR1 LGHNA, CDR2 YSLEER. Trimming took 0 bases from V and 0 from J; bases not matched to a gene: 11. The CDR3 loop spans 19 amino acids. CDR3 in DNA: TGCGCCAGCAGCCAAGAGATAGGGACAGCAGTGCTAGCCAAAAACATTCAGTACTTC. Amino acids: CASSQEIGTAVLAKNIQYF.

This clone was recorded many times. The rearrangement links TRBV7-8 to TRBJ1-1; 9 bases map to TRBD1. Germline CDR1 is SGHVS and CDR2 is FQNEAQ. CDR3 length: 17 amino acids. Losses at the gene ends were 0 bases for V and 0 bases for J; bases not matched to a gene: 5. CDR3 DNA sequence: TGTGCCAGCAGCTTAGCACAGGGGGCGGATCTGAACACTGAAGCTTTCTTT. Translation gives CASSLAQGADLNTEAFF.

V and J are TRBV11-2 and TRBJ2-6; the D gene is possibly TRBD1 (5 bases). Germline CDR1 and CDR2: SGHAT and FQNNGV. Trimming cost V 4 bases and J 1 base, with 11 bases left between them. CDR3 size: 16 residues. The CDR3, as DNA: TGTGCCAGCAGCTATTCGCAGGGATCTGGGGCCAACGTCCTGACTTTC. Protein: CASSYSQGSGANVLTF.

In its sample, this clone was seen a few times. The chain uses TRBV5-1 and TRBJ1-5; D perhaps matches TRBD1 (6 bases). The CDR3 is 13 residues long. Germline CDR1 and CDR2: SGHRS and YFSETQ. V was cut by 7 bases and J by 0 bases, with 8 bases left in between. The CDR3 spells CASRTDSNQPQHF. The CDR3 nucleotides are TGCGCCAGCCGGACAGATAGCAATCAGCCCCAGCATTTT.

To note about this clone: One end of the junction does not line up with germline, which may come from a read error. The CDR3 region is CASSQDRGTQLQHF. The CDR3 DNA is TGCGCCAGCAGCCAAGATCGGGGTACTCAGCTCCAGCATTTT. The chain joins TRBV4-3 to TRBJ1-5; D gene unclear. Germline V lookup: CDR1 LGHNA, CDR2 YSLEER. CDR3 length equals 14 residues.

In nucleotides, the CDR3 is TGTGCCAGCAGATCAACTAGCGGGGGAAACACCGGGGAGCTGTTTTTT. Translated: CASRSTSGGNTGELFF. The genes are TRBV7-9 and TRBJ2-2, with 11 bases that match TRBD2. From germline, CDR1 is SEHNR and CDR2 FQNEAQ (reference sequence). V lost 6 bases, J lost 2 bases, and 5 bases stayed unmatched. CDR3 size: 16 residues. Using reference TRBV7-9 and TRBJ2-2 for the parts outside the CDR3, the full variable domain is DTGVSQNPRHKITKRGQNVTFRCDPISEHNRLYWYRQTLGQGPEFLTYFQNEAQLEKSRLLSDRFSAERPKGSFSTLEIQRTEQGDSAMYLCASRSTSGGNTGELFFGEGSRLTVL.

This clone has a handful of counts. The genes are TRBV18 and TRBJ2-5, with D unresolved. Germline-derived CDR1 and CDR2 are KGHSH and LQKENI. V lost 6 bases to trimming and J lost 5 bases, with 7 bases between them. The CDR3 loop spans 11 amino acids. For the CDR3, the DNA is TGTGCCAGCTCCCCTTATGAGACCCAGTACTTC. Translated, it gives CASSPYETQYF.

The CDR3 loop is CASSPRGSNQPQHF. The CDR3 DNA sequence: TGTGCCAGCAGTCCCCGGGGGAGCAATCAGCCCCAGCATTTT. The rearrangement links TRBV27 to TRBJ1-5; D possibly corresponds to TRBD1 (5 bases). The CDR3 has 14 residues. Trimming took 5 bases from V and 1 from J, leaving 9 bases between them. Germline CDR1 and CDR2: MNHEY and SMNVEV (reference sequence).

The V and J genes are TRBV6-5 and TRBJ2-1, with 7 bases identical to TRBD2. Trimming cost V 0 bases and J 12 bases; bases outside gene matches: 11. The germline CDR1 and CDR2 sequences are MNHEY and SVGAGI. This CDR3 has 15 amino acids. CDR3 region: CASSYSATSFLGQFF. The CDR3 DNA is TGTGCCAGCAGTTACTCAGCGACTAGCTTTCTGGGGCAGTTCTTC.

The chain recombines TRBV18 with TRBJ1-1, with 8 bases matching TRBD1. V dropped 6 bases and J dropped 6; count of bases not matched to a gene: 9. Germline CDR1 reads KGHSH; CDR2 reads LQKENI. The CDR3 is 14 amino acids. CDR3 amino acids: CASSTDRADAEAFF. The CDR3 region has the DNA TGTGCCAGCTCGACGGACAGGGCTGACGCTGAAGCTTTCTTT.

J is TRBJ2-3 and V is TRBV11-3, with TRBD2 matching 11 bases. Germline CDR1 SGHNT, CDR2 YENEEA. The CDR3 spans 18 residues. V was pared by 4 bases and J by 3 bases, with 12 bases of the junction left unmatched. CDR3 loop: CASSSRSTSGGGTDTQYF. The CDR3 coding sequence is TGTGCCAGCAGCTCGAGGAGTACTAGCGGGGGAGGAACAGATACGCAGTATTTT.

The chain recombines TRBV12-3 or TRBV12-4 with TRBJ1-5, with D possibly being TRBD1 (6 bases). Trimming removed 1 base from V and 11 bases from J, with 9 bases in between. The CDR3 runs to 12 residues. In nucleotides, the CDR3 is TGTGCCAGCAGTTTAGAAACAGGGTCCCAGCATTTT. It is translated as CASSLETGSQHF.

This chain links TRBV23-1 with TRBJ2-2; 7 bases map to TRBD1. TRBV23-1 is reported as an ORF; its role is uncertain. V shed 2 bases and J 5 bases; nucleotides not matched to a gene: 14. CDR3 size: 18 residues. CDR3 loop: CASSQPYSQGVGTGELFF. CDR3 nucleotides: TGCGCCAGCAGTCAACCCTATTCGCAGGGGGTAGGAACCGGGGAGCTGTTTTTT.

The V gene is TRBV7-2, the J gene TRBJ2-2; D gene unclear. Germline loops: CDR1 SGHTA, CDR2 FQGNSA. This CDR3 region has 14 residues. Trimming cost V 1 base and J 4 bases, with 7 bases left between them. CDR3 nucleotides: TGTGCCAGCAGCTTAGAGTTCGGCACCGGGGAGCTGTTTTTT. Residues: CASSLEFGTGELFF.

The CDR3 spells CASSQVQRGFNEQFF. Written as DNA, the CDR3 is TGTGCCAGCAGCCAAGTTCAGCGGGGGTTCAATGAGCAGTTCTTC. The chain links TRBV3-1 (or the pseudogene TRBV3-2) to TRBJ2-1, with 8 bases matching TRBD2. Losses at the gene ends were 1 base for V and 6 bases for J; bases not matched to a gene: 5. Germline lookup yields CDR1 LGHDT and CDR2 YNNKEL (reference sequence). The CDR3 has 15 residues.

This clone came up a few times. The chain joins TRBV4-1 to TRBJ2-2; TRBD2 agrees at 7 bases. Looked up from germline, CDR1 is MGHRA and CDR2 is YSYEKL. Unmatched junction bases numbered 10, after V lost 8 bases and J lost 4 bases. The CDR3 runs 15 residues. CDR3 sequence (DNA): TGCGCCAGCGGCGCGGGAGCTAGTTTCACCGGGGAGCTGTTTTTT. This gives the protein CASGAGASFTGELFF.

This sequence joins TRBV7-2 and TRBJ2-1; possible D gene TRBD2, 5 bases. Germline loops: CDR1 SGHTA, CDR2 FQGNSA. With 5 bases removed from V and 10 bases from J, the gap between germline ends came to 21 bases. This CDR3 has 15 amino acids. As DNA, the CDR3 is TGTGCCAGCAGCCCTAGAAGACAAGAGCCGGGGGAGCAGTTCTTC. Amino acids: CASSPRRQEPGEQFF. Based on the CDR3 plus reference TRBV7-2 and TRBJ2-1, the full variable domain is GAGVSQSPSNKVTEKGKDVELRCDPISGHTALYWYRQSLGQGLEFLIYFQGNSAPDKSGLPSDRFSAERTGGSVSTLTIQRTQQEDSAVYLCASSPRRQEPGEQFFGPGTRLTVL.

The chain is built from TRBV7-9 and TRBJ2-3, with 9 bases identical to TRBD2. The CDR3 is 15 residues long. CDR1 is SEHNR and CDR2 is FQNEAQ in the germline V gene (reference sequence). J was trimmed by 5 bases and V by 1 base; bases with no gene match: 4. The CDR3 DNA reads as TGTGCCAGCAGCTTAGGCCTAGCGGGACTAGATACGCAGTATTTT. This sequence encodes CASSLGLAGLDTQYF.

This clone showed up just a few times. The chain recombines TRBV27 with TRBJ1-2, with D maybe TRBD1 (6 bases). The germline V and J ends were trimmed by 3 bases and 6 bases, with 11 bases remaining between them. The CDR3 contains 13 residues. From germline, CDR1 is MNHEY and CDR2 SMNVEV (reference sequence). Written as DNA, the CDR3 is TGTGCCAGCAGTTTCACAGGGTCGAATGGCTACACCTTC. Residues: CASSFTGSNGYTF.

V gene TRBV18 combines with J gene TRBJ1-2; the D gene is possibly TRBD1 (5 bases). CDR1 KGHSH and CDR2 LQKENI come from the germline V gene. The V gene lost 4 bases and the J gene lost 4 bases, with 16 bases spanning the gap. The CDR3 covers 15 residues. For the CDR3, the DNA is TGTGCCAGCTCACGTCGGGAGACAGACCCCTATGGCTACACCTTC. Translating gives CASSRRETDPYGYTF.

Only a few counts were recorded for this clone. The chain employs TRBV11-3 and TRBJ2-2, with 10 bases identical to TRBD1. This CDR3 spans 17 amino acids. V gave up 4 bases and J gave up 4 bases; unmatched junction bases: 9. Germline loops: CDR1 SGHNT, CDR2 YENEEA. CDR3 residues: CASSWGQGRRGTGELFF. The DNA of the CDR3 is TGTGCCAGCAGCTGGGGACAGGGGAGGAGGGGCACCGGGGAGCTGTTTTTT. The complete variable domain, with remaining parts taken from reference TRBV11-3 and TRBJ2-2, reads EAGVVQSPRYKIIEKKQPVAFWCNPISGHNTLYWYLQNLGQGPELLIRYENEEAVDDSQLPKDRFSAERLKGVDSTLKIQPAELGDSAVYLCASSWGQGRRGTGELFFGEGSRLTVL.

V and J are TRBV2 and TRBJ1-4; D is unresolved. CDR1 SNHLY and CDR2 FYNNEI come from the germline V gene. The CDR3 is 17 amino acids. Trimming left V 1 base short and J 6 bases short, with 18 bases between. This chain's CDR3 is CASSEESPRFSDEKLFF. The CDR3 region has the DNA TGTGCCAGCAGTGAAGAATCCCCAAGGTTCAGCGATGAAAAACTGTTTTTT.

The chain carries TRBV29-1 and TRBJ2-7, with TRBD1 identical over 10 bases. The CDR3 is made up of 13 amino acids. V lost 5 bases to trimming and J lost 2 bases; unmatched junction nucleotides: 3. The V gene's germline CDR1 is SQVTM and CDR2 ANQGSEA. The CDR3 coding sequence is TGCAGCGTTTGGACAGGGGGAACCTACGAGCAGTACTTC. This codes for CSVWTGGTYEQYF.

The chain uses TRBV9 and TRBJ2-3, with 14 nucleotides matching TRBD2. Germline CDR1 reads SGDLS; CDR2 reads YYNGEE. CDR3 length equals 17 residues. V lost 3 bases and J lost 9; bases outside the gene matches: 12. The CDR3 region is CASSASTSGGAQSTQYF. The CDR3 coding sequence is TGTGCCAGCAGCGCATCGACTAGCGGGGGGGCCCAGAGCACGCAGTATTTT.

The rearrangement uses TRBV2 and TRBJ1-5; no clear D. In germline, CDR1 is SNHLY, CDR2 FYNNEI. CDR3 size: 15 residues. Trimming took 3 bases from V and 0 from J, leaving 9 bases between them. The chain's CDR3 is CASSDSGHSNQPQHF. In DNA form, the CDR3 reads TGTGCCAGCAGTGATTCAGGTCATAGCAATCAGCCCCAGCATTTT.